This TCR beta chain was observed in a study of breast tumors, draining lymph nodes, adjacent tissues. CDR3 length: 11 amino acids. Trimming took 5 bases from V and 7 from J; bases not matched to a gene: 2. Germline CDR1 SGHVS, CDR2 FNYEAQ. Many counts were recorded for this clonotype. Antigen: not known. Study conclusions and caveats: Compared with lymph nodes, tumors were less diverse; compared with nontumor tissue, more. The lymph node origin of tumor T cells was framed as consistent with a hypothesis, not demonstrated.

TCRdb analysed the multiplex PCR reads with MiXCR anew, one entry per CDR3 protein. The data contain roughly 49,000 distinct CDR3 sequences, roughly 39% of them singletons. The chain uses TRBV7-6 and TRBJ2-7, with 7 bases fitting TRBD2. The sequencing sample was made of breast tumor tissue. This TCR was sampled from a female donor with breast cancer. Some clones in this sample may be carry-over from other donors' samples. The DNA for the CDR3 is TGTGCCAGCAGCATTAGCGGGGAGCAGTACTTC. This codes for CASSISGEQYF.